Listed below are T cell receptor beta chains from one sample, sequenced in a study of long-term antiretroviral therapy in people with HIV. Produced via immunoSEQ multiplex PCR; TCRdb's table is partial and in-frame only. The data contain around 26,000 clones, more than 85% of them singletons. Sequenced material: unsorted PBMCs, taken 7.6 years after starting antiretroviral therapy. All receptors derive from a woman between 40 and 55 years old with HIV. CDR3s include the opening cysteine and the closing phenylalanine or tryptophan. The D gene is left open where the match is weak. Size values are once, few and many counts, or a class for expanded clones, and some rows have none.

clone_size | j_call | v_call | d_call | cdr3_nt | cdr3_aa
. | TRBJ1-2 | TRBV7-9 | . | TGTGCCAGCAGCTTAGCTGGTCCAGGGTCGGATGGCTACACCTTC | CASSLAGPGSDGYTF
. | TRBJ2-5 | TRBV25-1 | TRBD1 | TGTGCCAGCTCCCCGACCCGGGGGACAGGGGGGGAGACCCAGTACTTC | CASSPTRGTGGETQYF
. | TRBJ1-1 | TRBV7-6 | . | TGTGCCAGCAGCCCCGGGACGAACACTGAAGCTTTCTTT | CASSPGTNTEAFF
few | TRBJ1-2 | TRBV10-3 | . | TGTGCCATCACCAGTAGGGACGCTAACTATGGCTACACCTTC | CAITSRDANYGYTF
. | TRBJ1-6 | TRBV5-8 | . | TGTGCCAGCAGCTTGGCTCTGGCAGGTGTGAATTCACCCCTCCACTTT | CASSLALAGVNSPLHF
. | TRBJ1-1 | TRBV20-1 | . | TGCAGTGCTAGCGGGGGGGTGGAAGCTTTCTTT | CSASGGVEAFF
once | TRBJ1-1 | TRBV2 | . | TGTGCCAGCAGGACAGAAATGAACACTGAAGCTTTCTTT | CASRTEMNTEAFF
. | TRBJ2-7 | TRBV10-3 | . | TGTGCCATCATGAACACAGAGGGCGAGCAGTACTTC | CAIMNTEGEQYF
. | TRBJ1-6 | TRBV27 | TRBD1 | TGTGCCAGCAGTTGGGGGACAGCTTATAATTCACCCCTCCACTTT | CASSWGTAYNSPLHF
. | TRBJ1-5 | TRBV19 | . | TGTGCCACCACGTTAGGGGGACAAATAAATCAGCCCCAGCATTTT | CATTLGGQINQPQHF
. | TRBJ1-1 | TRBV11-3 | . | TGTGCCAGCAGCTTAGATCTTGGTGAAGCTTTCTTT | CASSLDLGEAFF
. | TRBJ2-7 | TRBV29-1 | TRBD1 | TGCAGCGTTTGGACAGGGGAGGCCTACGAGCAGTACTTC | CSVWTGEAYEQYF
. | TRBJ1-3 | TRBV7-8 | . | TGTGCCAGCAGCTTACAGGGCAATCCCTCTGGAAACACCATATATTTT | CASSLQGNPSGNTIYF
. | TRBJ1-2 | TRBV6-5 | TRBD1 | TGTGCCAGCAGTTACTCCCGGTGGACAGGCTATGGCTACACCTTC | CASSYSRWTGYGYTF
. | TRBJ2-5 | TRBV7-2 | . | TGTGCCAGCAGCTTGAACAGCCAAGAGACCCAGTACTTC | CASSLNSQETQYF
. | TRBJ2-2 | TRBV5-1 | . | TGCGCCAGCCGCCGGGACATCAACACCGGGGAGCTGTTTTTT | CASRRDINTGELFF
. | TRBJ1-2 | TRBV5-1 | . | TGCGCCAGCAGCTTAGGGGCTAACTATGGCTACACCTTC | CASSLGANYGYTF
. | TRBJ2-3 | TRBV7-9 | TRBD1 | TGTGCCAGCAGCTTAGGGGACAGGGGGACCACAGATACGCAGTATTTT | CASSLGDRGTTDTQYF
. | TRBJ1-3 | TRBV2 | . | TGTGCCAGCAGTGACGGGGGGGGCGTAAACACCATATATTTT | CASSDGGGVNTIYF
. | TRBJ2-1 | TRBV13 | . | TGTGCCTCCCTTCGGGGGAACAACAATGAGCAGTTCTTC | CASLRGNNNEQFF
. | TRBJ2-5 | TRBV30 | TRBD2 | TGTGCCTGGAGTGGAAAAACAGCGGGGGCCCAAGAGACCCAGTACTTC | CAWSGKTAGAQETQYF
few | TRBJ2-6 | TRBV29-1 | . | TGCAGCGTTGGACTCTCTGGGGCCAACGTCCTGACTTTC | CSVGLSGANVLTF
. | TRBJ2-4 | TRBV9 | TRBD1 | TGTGCCAGCAGCGTTACCGGGACAGGACTAGCCAAAAACATTCAGTACTTC | CASSVTGTGLAKNIQYF
. | TRBJ2-7 | TRBV30 | TRBD1 | TGTGCCTGGAGAAGGACAGGGCTAGCCTACGAGCAGTACTTC | CAWRRTGLAYEQYF
. | TRBJ2-2 | TRBV7-6 | . | TGTGCCAGCAGCTTACTGGGGCAAGTCGGACACAACGGACATACCGGGGAGCTGTTTTTT | CASSLLGQVGHNGHTGELFF
. | TRBJ1-5 | TRBV2 | TRBD1 | TGTGCCAGCAGTACTCGACAGGGGAATCAGCCCCAGCATTTT | CASSTRQGNQPQHF
. | TRBJ2-3 | TRBV6-5 | TRBD2 | TGTGCCAGCAGTTACTCGACTAGCGGGGGAGCAGATACGCAGTATTTT | CASSYSTSGGADTQYF
. | TRBJ2-7 | TRBV9 | TRBD1 | TGTGCCAGCAGCCCGCATATGGGGACAGGGGCCTACGAGCAGTACTTC | CASSPHMGTGAYEQYF
. | TRBJ2-2 | TRBV27 | . | TGTGCCAGCAGTTTAAGTCGCAGGGAGCCCCCCGGGGAGCTGTTTTTT | CASSLSRREPPGELFF
. | TRBJ2-2 | TRBV4-1 | TRBD2 | TGCGCCAGCAGCCCGGGACTAGCGGGGATTTCTACCGGGGAGCTGTTTTTT | CASSPGLAGISTGELFF
. | TRBJ1-2 | TRBV9 | TRBD1 | TGTGCCAGCAGCGTGGGGACAGCCAACTATGGCTACACCTTC | CASSVGTANYGYTF
. | TRBJ2-1 | TRBV5-1 | TRBD2 | TGCGCCAGCAGCCCTAGCGGGGGGGCCGTTGAGCAGTTCTTC | CASSPSGGAVEQFF
. | TRBJ2-5 | TRBV14 | . | TGTGCCAGCAGCCGGGGGGGCCGGGAGACCCAGTACTTC | CASSRGGRETQYF
. | TRBJ1-1 | TRBV6-5 | . | TGTGCCAGCAGGGGTGAAAATAGGGGCACTGAAGCTTTCTTT | CASRGENRGTEAFF
. | TRBJ1-1 | TRBV2 | . | TGTGCCAGCAAATCGACCGGGGCTTGGAACACTGAAGCTTTCTTT | CASKSTGAWNTEAFF
. | TRBJ1-2 | TRBV7-9 | TRBD1 | TGTGCCAGCAGCTTAGGACAGGGAGCGTCCGATGGCTACACCTTC | CASSLGQGASDGYTF
. | TRBJ2-6 | TRBV7-2 | TRBD1 | TGTGCCAGCAGCTTAACAGGGGGCCTCTCTGGGGCCAACGTCCTGACTTTC | CASSLTGGLSGANVLTF
. | TRBJ1-2 | TRBV7-9 | . | TGTGCCAGCAGCCCCTCGGGGTATGGCTACACCTTC | CASSPSGYGYTF
. | TRBJ1-2 | TRBV6-5 | . | TGTGCCAGCAGTTACCCGACGGAGGGTGGATCTGGCTACACCTTC | CASSYPTEGGSGYTF
. | TRBJ1-1 | TRBV4-1 | TRBD1 | TGCGCCAGCAGCCTACGGACAGGGGTGAGGACTGAAGCTTTCTTT | CASSLRTGVRTEAFF
. | TRBJ1-2 | TRBV2 | TRBD1 | TGTGCCAGCAGTGAATGGCGCCCAAGACAGGGACGTGGCTACACCTTC | CASSEWRPRQGRGYTF
. | TRBJ1-4 | TRBV27 | . | TGTGCCAGCAGCCCTAGGGCTCTCGGTGAAAAACTGTTTTTT | CASSPRALGEKLFF
once | TRBJ2-2 | TRBV5-1 | . | TGCGCCAGTCGCTGGGGCGGGGAGCTGTTTTTT | CASRWGGELFF
. | TRBJ2-2 | TRBV25-1 | . | TGTGCCAGCAGGCTTCCAAACACCGGGGAGCTGTTTTTT | CASRLPNTGELFF
. | TRBJ1-2 | TRBV7-2 | . | TGTGCCAGCAGCTTACCGGCGGCGGAAGGCTACACCTTC | CASSLPAAEGYTF
. | TRBJ2-1 | TRBV15 | TRBD2 | TGTGCCACCAGCAGAGAATTGTTGACTAGCGGGGGAAGCTCCTACAATGAGCAGTTCTTC | CATSRELLTSGGSSYNEQFF
. | TRBJ1-1 | TRBV19 | . | TGTGCCAGTAGTATAGATCAGGGGACACTTAACACTGAAGCTTTCTTT | CASSIDQGTLNTEAFF
. | TRBJ1-3 | TRBV30 | . | TGTGCCTGGAGTGGGCGGAGGGTTCGTAACACCATATATTTT | CAWSGRRVRNTIYF
. | TRBJ2-7 | TRBV18 | . | TGTGCCAGCTCACCTCAGGGGAAGGATTTCGACGAGCAGTACTTC | CASSPQGKDFDEQYF
. | TRBJ2-7 | TRBV28 | TRBD1 | TGTGCCAGCAGTCCAGGACAGGGCTACGAGCAGTACTTC | CASSPGQGYEQYF
. | TRBJ1-3 | TRBV6-4 | . | TGTGCCAGCAGTGACGAGGGGCAGAGTTGCTCTGGAAACACCATATATTTT | CASSDEGQSCSGNTIYF
. | TRBJ2-2 | TRBV9 | . | TGTGCCAGCAGCGTAGAACCCGGGGAGCTGTTTTTT | CASSVEPGELFF
. | TRBJ2-1 | TRBV4-3 | TRBD2 | TGCGCCAGCAGCCAGCCTAGCGGGGGAATCAATGAGCAGTTCTTC | CASSQPSGGINEQFF
. | TRBJ1-3 | TRBV7-9 | TRBD1 | TGTGCCAGCATCAGACAGGGCTCTGGAAACACCATATATTTT | CASIRQGSGNTIYF